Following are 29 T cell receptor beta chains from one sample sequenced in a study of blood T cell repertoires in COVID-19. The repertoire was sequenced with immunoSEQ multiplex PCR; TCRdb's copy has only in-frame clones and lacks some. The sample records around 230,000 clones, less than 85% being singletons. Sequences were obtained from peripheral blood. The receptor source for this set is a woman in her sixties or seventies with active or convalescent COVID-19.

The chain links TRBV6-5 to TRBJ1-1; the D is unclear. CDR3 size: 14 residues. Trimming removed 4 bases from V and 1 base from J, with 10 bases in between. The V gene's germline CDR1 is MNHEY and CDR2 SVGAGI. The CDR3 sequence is CASSFWEGNTEAFF. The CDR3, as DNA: TGTGCCAGCAGTTTTTGGGAGGGGAACACTGAAGCTTTCTTT.

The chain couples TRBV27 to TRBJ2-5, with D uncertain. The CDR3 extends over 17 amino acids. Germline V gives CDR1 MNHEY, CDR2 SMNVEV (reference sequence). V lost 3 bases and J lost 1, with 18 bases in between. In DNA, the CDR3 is TGTGCCAGCAGTTTCTTTAAGCCGATCTTTCTCCAAGAGACCCAGTACTTC. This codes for CASSFFKPIFLQETQYF.

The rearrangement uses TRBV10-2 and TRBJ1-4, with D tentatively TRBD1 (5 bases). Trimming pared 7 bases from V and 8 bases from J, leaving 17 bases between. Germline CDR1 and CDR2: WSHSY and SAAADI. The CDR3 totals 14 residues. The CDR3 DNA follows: TGCGCCAGCAAAGAGACAGCCACTTGGGAAAAACTGTTTTTT. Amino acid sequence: CASKETATWEKLFF.

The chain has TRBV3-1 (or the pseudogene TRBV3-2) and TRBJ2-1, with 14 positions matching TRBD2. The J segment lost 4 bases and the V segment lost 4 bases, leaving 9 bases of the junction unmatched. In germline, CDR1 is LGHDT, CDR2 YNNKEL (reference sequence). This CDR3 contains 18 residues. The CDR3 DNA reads TGTGCCAGCAGCCCGGGACTAGCGGGGGCCTTCCTATACAATGAGCAGTTCTTC. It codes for CASSPGLAGAFLYNEQFF.

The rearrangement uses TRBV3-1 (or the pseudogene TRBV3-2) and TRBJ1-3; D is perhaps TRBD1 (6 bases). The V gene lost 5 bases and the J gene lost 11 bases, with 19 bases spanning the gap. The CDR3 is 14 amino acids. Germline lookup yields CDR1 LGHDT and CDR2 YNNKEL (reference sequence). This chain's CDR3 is CASSFQGSIQAIYF. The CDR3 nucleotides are TGTGCCAGCAGCTTTCAGGGGTCAATCCAAGCCATATATTTT.

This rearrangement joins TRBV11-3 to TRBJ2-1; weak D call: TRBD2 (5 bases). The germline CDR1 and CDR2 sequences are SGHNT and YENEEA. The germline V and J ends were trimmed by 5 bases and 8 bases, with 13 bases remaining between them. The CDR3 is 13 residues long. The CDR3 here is CASSREGRDEQFF. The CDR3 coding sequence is TGTGCCAGCAGCCGAGAGGGTCGTGATGAGCAGTTCTTC.

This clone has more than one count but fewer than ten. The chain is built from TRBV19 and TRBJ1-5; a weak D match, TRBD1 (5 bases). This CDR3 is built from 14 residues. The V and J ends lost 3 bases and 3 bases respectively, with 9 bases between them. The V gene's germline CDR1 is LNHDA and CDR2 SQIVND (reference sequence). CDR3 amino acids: CASSILQDNQPQHF. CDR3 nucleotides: TGTGCCAGTAGTATCTTACAGGACAATCAGCCCCAGCATTTT.

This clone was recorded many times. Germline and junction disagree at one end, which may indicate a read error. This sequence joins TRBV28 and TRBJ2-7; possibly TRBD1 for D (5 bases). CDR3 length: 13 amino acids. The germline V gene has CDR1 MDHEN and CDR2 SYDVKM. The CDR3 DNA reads TGTGGGGCACTCCGGGCTGGGGCCTACGTGCAGTACTTC. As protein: CGALRAGAYVQYF.

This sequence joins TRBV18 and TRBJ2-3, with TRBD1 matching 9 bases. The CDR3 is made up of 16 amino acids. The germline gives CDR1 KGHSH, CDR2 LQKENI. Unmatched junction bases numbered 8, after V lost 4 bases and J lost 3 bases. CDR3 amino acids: CASSRGGTGRTDTQYF. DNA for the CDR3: TGTGCCAGCTCACGGGGAGGGACAGGGAGGACAGATACGCAGTATTTT.

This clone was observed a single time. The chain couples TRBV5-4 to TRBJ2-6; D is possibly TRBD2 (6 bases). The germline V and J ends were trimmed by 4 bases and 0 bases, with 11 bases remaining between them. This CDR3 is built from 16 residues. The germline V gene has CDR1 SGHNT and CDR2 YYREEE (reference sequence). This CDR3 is CASSGGGSSGANVLTF. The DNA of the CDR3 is TGTGCCAGCAGCGGGGGAGGTTCCTCTGGGGCCAACGTCCTGACTTTC.

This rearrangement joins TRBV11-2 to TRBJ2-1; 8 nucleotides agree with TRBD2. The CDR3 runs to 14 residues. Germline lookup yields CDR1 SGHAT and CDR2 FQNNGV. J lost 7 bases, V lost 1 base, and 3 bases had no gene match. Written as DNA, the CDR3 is TGTGCCAGCAGCTTAGCGGGGGGGGAGAATGAGCAGTTCTTC. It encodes CASSLAGGENEQFF.

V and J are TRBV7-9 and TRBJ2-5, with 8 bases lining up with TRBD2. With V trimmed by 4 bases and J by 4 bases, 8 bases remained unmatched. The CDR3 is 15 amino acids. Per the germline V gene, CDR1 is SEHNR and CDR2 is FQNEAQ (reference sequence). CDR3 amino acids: CASSSPGTSLETQYF. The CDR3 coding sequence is TGTGCCAGCAGCTCACCCGGGACTAGTCTAGAGACCCAGTACTTC.

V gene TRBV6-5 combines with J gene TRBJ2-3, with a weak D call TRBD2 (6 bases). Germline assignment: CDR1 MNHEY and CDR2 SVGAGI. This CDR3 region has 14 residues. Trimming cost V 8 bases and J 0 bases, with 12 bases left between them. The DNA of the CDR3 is TGTGCCAGCCAAGCCGGAGGGAGCACAGATACGCAGTATTTT. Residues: CASQAGGSTDTQYF.

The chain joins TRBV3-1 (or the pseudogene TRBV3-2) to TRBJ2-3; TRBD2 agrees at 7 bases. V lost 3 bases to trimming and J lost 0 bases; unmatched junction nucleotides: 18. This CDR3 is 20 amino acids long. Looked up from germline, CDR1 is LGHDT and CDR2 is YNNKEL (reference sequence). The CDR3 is CASSQGGSIFEPSSTDTQYF. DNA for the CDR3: TGTGCCAGCAGCCAGGGGGGGAGTATTTTTGAGCCTTCTAGCACAGATACGCAGTATTTT.

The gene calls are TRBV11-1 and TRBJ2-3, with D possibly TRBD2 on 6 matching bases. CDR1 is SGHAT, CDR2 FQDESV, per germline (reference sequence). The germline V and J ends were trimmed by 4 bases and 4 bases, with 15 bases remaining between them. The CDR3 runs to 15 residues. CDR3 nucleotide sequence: TGTGCCAGCAGCTCCCGTGGGGGGTCGGCAGATACGCAGTATTTT. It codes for CASSSRGGSADTQYF. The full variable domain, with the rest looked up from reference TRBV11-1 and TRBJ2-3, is EAEVAQSPRYKITEKSQAVAFWCDPISGHATLYWYRQILGQGPELLVQFQDESVVDDSQLPKDRFSAERLKGVDSTLKIQPAELGDSAMYLCASSSRGGSADTQYFGPGTRLTVL.

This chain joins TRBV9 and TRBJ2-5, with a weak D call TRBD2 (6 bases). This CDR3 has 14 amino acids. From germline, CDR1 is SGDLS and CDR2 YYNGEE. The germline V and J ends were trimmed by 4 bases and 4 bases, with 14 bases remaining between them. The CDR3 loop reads CASSLVGGRETQYF. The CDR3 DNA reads TGTGCCAGCAGCCTAGTGGGGGGTAGAGAGACCCAGTACTTC.

The chain's CDR3 is CASSPTGLSDTQYF. DNA for the CDR3: TGTGCCAGCTCACCGACAGGGTTATCAGATACGCAGTATTTT. The rearrangement joins TRBV18 to TRBJ2-3, with TRBD1 identical over 7 bases. Unmatched junction bases numbered 4, after V lost 3 bases and J lost 4 bases. There are 14 residues in the CDR3. Germline-derived CDR1 and CDR2 are KGHSH and LQKENI.

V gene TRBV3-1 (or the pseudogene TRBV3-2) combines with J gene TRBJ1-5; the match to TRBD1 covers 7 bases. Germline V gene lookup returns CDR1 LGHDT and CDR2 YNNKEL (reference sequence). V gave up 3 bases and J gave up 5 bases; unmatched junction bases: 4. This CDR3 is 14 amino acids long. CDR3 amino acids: CASSQNRGDQPQHF. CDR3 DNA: TGTGCCAGCAGCCAGAACAGGGGAGATCAGCCCCAGCATTTT.

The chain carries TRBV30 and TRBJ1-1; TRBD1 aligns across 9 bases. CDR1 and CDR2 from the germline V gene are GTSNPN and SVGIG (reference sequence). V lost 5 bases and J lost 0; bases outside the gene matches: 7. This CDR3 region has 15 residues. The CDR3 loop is CAWSQGAQMNTEAFF. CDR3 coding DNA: TGTGCCTGGTCACAGGGGGCCCAAATGAACACTGAAGCTTTCTTT.

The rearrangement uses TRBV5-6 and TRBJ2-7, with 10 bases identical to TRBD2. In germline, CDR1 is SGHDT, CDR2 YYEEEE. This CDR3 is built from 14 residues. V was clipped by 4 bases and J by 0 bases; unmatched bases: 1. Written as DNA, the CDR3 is TGTGCCAGCAGCCCTAGCGGGAGCTCCTACGAGCAGTACTTC. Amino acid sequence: CASSPSGSSYEQYF.

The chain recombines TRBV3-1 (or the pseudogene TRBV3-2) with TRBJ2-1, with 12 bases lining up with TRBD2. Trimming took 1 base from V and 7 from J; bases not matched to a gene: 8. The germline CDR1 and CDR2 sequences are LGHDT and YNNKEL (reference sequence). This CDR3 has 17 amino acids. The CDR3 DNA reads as TGTGCCAGCAGCCAAGGGACTAGCGGGACCATTGGGAATGAGCAGTTCTTC. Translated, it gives CASSQGTSGTIGNEQFF.

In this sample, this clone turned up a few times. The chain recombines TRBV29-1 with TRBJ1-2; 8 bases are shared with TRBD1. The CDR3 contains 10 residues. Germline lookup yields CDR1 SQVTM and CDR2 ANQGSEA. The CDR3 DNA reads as TGCGCAGGGGGCGACTATGGCTACACCTTC. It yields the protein CAGGDYGYTF.

CDR3 region: CASSLRGAGELFF. The CDR3 DNA follows: TGTGCCAGCAGCCTCAGGGGGGCCGGGGAGCTGTTTTTT. This sequence joins TRBV3-1 (or the pseudogene TRBV3-2) and TRBJ2-2; weak D call: TRBD1 (7 bases). V was trimmed by 4 bases and J by 6 bases, leaving 9 bases between them. The CDR3 is made up of 13 amino acids. The V gene's germline CDR1 is LGHDT and CDR2 YNNKEL (reference sequence).

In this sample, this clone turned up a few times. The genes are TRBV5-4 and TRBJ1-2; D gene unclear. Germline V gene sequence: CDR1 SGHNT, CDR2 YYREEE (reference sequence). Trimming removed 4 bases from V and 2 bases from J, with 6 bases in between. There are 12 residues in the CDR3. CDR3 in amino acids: CASSAPNYGYTF. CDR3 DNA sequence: TGTGCCAGCAGCGCGCCCAACTATGGCTACACCTTC.

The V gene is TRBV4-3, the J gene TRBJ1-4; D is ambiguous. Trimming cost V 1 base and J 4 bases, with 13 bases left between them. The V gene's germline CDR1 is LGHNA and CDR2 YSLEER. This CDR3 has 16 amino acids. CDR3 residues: CASSQGLGLLNEKLFF. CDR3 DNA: TGCGCCAGCAGCCAAGGCCTGGGCCTCCTTAATGAAAAACTGTTTTTT.

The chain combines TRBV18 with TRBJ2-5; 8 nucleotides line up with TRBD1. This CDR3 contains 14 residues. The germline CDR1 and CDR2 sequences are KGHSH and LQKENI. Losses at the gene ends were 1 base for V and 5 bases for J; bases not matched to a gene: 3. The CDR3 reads CASSPLTGGETQYF. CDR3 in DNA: TGTGCCAGCTCACCACTTACAGGGGGGGAGACCCAGTACTTC.

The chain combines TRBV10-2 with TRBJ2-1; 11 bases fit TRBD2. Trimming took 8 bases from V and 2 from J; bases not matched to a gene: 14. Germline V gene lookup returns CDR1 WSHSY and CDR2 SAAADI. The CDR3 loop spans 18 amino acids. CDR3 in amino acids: CASLSGTSGRAPYNEQFF. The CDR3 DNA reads TGCGCCAGCCTATCCGGGACTAGCGGTCGGGCCCCCTACAATGAGCAGTTCTTC.

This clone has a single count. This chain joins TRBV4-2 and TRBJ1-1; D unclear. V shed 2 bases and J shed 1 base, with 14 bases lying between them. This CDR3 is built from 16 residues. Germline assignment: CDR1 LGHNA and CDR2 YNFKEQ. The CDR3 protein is CASSQLGGRANTEAFF. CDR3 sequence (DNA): TGTGCCAGCAGCCAACTGGGCGGGAGGGCGAACACTGAAGCTTTCTTT.

Here the CDR3 DNA reads TGTGCCAGCAGCGCCCTCGCGAGGACTAGCGGACAACAAGAGACCCAGTACTTC. It translates to CASSALARTSGQQETQYF. The V call is TRBV9, the J call TRBJ2-5; TRBD2 matches at 10 bases. The J segment lost 2 bases and the V segment lost 3 bases, leaving 13 bases of the junction unmatched. The CDR3 totals 18 residues. Germline CDR1 is SGDLS and CDR2 is YYNGEE.